Each of the 4 T cell receptor beta chains below was sequenced from the same sample in a study of low-dose radiotherapy and immunotherapy resistance in tumors. Gene-specific TRAV and TRBV primers were used for first-strand cDNA, covering alpha and beta chains. Over around 19 PCR cycles, TCRs were amplified from a constant-region primer and V-primer adapter. TCRdb passed the reads through MiXCR, listing each CDR3 protein once. Here the sample spans 8,500 to 9,500 distinct CDR3 sequences, approximately 70% being singletons. Receptors originate from a human donor with advanced metastatic prostate, ovarian, gallbladder or colorectal cancer (not recorded which). This table probably holds off-target reads from a library built for another chain.

V usage is TRBV5-6 and J usage is TRBJ2-6, with D maybe TRBD2 (6 bases). The CDR3 spans 17 residues. Germline CDR1 and CDR2: SGHDT and YYEEEE. V lost 0 bases and J lost 4, with 14 bases in between. CDR3 nucleotides: TGTGCCAGCAGCTTGGGACGCTTCGCGGGGGGGGCCAACGTCCTGACTTTC. Translation gives CASSLGRFAGGANVLTF.

The chain couples TRBV20-1 to TRBJ2-7; D is uncertain. This CDR3 is built from 12 residues. Trimming stripped 1 base from V and 3 bases from J, with 7 bases between. Germline V gene sequence: CDR1 DFQATT, CDR2 SNEGSKA (reference sequence). CDR3 sequence (DNA): TGCAGTGCTAGAGGGACGTACTACGAGCAGTACTTC. Protein: CSARGTYYEQYF.

The chain joins TRBV10-1 to TRBJ1-3, with D possibly matching TRBD1 (6 bases). Germline lookup yields CDR1 WNHNN and CDR2 SYGVQD (reference sequence). The CDR3 covers 16 residues. Between the trimmed V and J ends, which lost 4 bases and 0 bases, there was a span of 13 bases. CDR3 loop: CASSAADRRSGNTIYF. The DNA for the CDR3 is TGCGCCAGCAGTGCAGCTGACAGGCGCTCTGGAAACACCATATATTTT.

There are a few counts of this clonotype. V usage is TRBV5-5 and J usage is TRBJ2-4; no reliable D call. CDR1 is SGHKS and CDR2 is YYEKEE in the germline V gene (reference sequence). The CDR3 totals 12 residues. Trimming took off 0 bases at V and 10 bases at J, with 8 bases between the two ends. CDR3 protein: CASSLGSQIQYF. The CDR3 DNA reads as TGTGCCAGCAGCTTGGGATCGCAGATTCAGTACTTC.